The entry below describes one TCR beta chain. It has no known antigen specificity. No base-level quality is on record; no much larger clone is a single base apart. The junction carries 10 bases between V and J, which are trimmed by 1 base and 4 bases respectively. From a lookup of the germline V gene (reference sequence), CDR1 and CDR2 are GTSNPN and SVGIG. Including cysteine and phenylalanine, the CDR3 has 13 amino acids. The read is trimmed to its CDR3 DNA, 39 bases read in frame from base 1. TCRbeta CDR3 regions were amplified from genomic DNA by means of the immunoSEQ Assay, a bias-controlled multiplex PCR. The study's own analysis went as follows. Within the assay, amplification of reference gene primers was used to estimate how many nucleated cells each sample contained. To quantify the absolute abundance of each unique TCRbeta CDR3 rearrangement, sequence reads were collapsed and filtered. For each sample, productive Simpson clonality was calculated as the square root of Simpson's diversity index over productive rearrangements. TCRdb took over this immuneACCESS table, retaining in-frame rearrangements with V and J assigned. Such tables are incomplete; in checked studies, under half of the missing clones stem from an unresolved V gene, and the remainder is unexplained. D and trimming were read from the DNA, whereas the V and J calls and clone size are those reported in that table. The sample records 100,000 to 150,000 clones, around four fifths of which are singletons. The ten largest clones add up to about a tenth of the sample.

This entry comes from a study of blood T cell repertoires in COVID-19 (TCRdb year 2020). Broadly, across the study: Samples from collaborators originated in the United States, Italy and Spain and spanned both the acute and convalescent phases of COVID-19. The prospective study material was composed of cDNA or gDNA derived from T cells, B-cell-depleted T cells, or PBMCs. Deeply sampled blood TCRbeta repertoires from subjects exposed to, actively infected with, or recovered from COVID-19 were included in the dataset. The repertoires were released in a freely available public database meant as a resource for research on the immune response to SARS-CoV-2. Samples were obtained from the ongoing ImmuneRACE study (first 160 participants) and from about 1,300 subjects provided by 6 global collaborators. Nearly every sample came with metadata listing a de-identified subject ID, COVID-19 status, age in years and sex. HLA class I and class II types, where available, came from metadata supplied by the sample provider rather than from assay-based typing.

The collaborating institutions used their own protocols to collect whole blood in K2EDTA tubes. For TCRbeta analysis, collaborators shipped samples in one of three forms: frozen whole blood, isolated PBMCs, or DNA extracted from either of those sample types. Study-level results and caveats: Clinical and demographic metadata were provided uncurated, with the amount varying by source and participant.

This chain is built from TRBV30 and TRBJ2-5; the D gene is perhaps TRBD2, from 6 matching bases. The sample consisted of peripheral blood. The TCR was taken from a man aged 40-49 years with active or convalescent COVID-19. The CDR3 is CAWSEGRRETQYF. The nucleotides are TGTGCCTGGAGTGAAGGGAGGAGAGAGACCCAGTACTTC.